Below are 28 T cell receptor beta chains sequenced from a single sample in a study of PD-L1 blockade in urothelial cancer. TCRdb's copy holds only in-frame clones and misses some; the assay was immunoSEQ multiplex PCR. This sample has about 49,000 clones, with around 90% found just once. The specimen comprised PBMCs, sampled around atezolizumab (anti-PD-L1) treatment. The receptor source for this set is a man in his sixties with urothelial cancer.

V and J are TRBV10-3 and TRBJ1-2; D gene ambiguous. The CDR3 loop spans 13 amino acids. The germline V and J ends were trimmed by 1 base and 4 bases, with 7 bases remaining between them. Germline V gene sequence: CDR1 ENHRY, CDR2 SYGVKD. DNA of the CDR3: TGTGCCATCAGTGAGTGGGAGGTCTATGGCTACACCTTC. It specifies CAISEWEVYGYTF.

This chain connects TRBV7-2 to TRBJ2-7, with 9 positions matching TRBD2. The CDR3 consists of 15 residues. Trimming took 6 bases from V and 2 from J; bases not matched to a gene: 8. The germline V gene has CDR1 SGHTA and CDR2 FQGNSA. The CDR3 DNA is TGTGCCAGCAGTCCCGGGACTAGCATCGCCTACGAGCAGTACTTC. Translation: CASSPGTSIAYEQYF.

A note on this clone: A junction boundary mismatches the germline segment, possibly from a read error. This chain links TRBV11-3 with TRBJ1-4, with D unresolved. The germline V gene has CDR1 SGHNT and CDR2 YENEEA. The CDR3 runs 14 residues. The CDR3 DNA follows: TGTGCCAGCAGCATAGACGCGAAGAATGAAAAACTGTTTTTT. Protein: CASSIDAKNEKLFF.

V gene TRBV2 combines with J gene TRBJ2-3; D is unclear. Germline V gene data show CDR1 as SNHLY and CDR2 as FYNNEI. V lost 8 bases to trimming and J lost 1 base, with 13 bases between them. There are 14 residues in the CDR3. The CDR3 spells CASHLYLGTDTQYF. CDR3 nucleotide sequence: TGTGCCAGCCATCTCTACCTCGGCACAGATACGCAGTATTTT.

The V call is TRBV28, the J call TRBJ1-5; D gene unclear. Trimming stripped 5 bases from V and 4 bases from J, with 18 bases between. CDR1 is MDHEN and CDR2 is SYDVKM in the germline V gene. The CDR3 runs to 16 residues. This CDR3 reads CASSPLGGGLNQPQHF. The CDR3 region has the DNA TGTGCCAGCAGTCCCCTAGGAGGAGGTCTTAATCAGCCCCAGCATTTT.

This clone was recorded once. The chain couples TRBV29-1 to TRBJ2-5, with 9 bases matching TRBD1. From germline, CDR1 is SQVTM and CDR2 ANQGSEA. CDR3 length equals 13 residues. V dropped 8 bases and J dropped 4; count of bases not matched to a gene: 8. The CDR3 loop is CSMGRGQGETQYF. DNA of the CDR3: TGCAGCATGGGGAGGGGACAGGGAGAGACCCAGTACTTC.

The chain links TRBV2 to TRBJ1-5; 8 bases agree with TRBD1. J gave up 4 bases and V 6 bases, and 5 bases lay outside the gene matches. Germline-derived CDR1 and CDR2 are SNHLY and FYNNEI. CDR3 size: 14 residues. The CDR3 DNA sequence: TGTGCCAGCAGGGACGGACAGGGAAATCAGCCCCAGCATTTT. Translating it yields CASRDGQGNQPQHF.

The genes are TRBV14 and TRBJ1-3; tentatively, D is TRBD1 (6 bases). CDR1 and CDR2 (germline): SGHDN, FVKESK. The CDR3 sequence is 17 residues long. Trimming left V 0 bases short and J 0 bases short, with 12 bases between. CDR3 protein: CASSQESTGYSGNTIYF. As DNA, the CDR3 is TGTGCCAGCAGCCAAGAAAGTACAGGGTACTCTGGAAACACCATATATTTT.

The chain combines TRBV5-1 with TRBJ1-4; no definite D call. V lost 3 bases and J 10 bases, leaving 16 bases between the germline ends. The CDR3 loop spans 14 amino acids. Germline CDR1 SGHRS, CDR2 YFSETQ. The CDR3: CASSSTDPPGKLFF. The CDR3 DNA reads TGCGCCAGCAGCTCCACCGATCCCCCGGGAAAACTGTTTTTT.

The chain employs TRBV7-6 and TRBJ2-3, with TRBD1 identical over 7 bases. The length of the CDR3 is 14 residues. V dropped 5 bases and J dropped 5; count of bases not matched to a gene: 7. In germline, CDR1 is SGHVS, CDR2 FNYEAQ. CDR3 nucleotides: TGTGCCAGCAGCCGGGACAGCACAGGAGATACGCAGTATTTT. Its protein is CASSRDSTGDTQYF.

Concerning this clone itself: The sample has other DNA sequences that encode this CDR3 too. The genes are TRBV6-5 and TRBJ1-4; 10 bases fit TRBD1. The CDR3 length is 14 residues. CDR1 and CDR2 from the germline V gene are MNHEY and SVGAGI. The ends lost 6 bases at V and 7 bases at J; junction bases unmatched: 5. The CDR3 region is CASSPDRGSEKLFF. The CDR3 DNA is TGTGCCAGCAGCCCGGACAGGGGGAGTGAAAAACTGTTTTTT.

This sequence joins TRBV5-6 and TRBJ2-3; 11 bases fit TRBD2. The CDR3 contains 16 residues. With 2 bases clipped from V and 6 bases from J, the junction kept 8 bases outside the gene matches. Looked up from germline, CDR1 is SGHDT and CDR2 is YYEEEE. This CDR3 reads CASSFLTSGGSDTQYF. CDR3 DNA: TGTGCCAGCAGCTTTTTAACTAGCGGGGGATCGGATACGCAGTATTTT.

V and J are TRBV2 and TRBJ2-7; maybe TRBD1 (6 bases). Trimming left V 7 bases short and J 3 bases short, with 16 bases between. The CDR3 covers 14 residues. Germline CDR1 is SNHLY and CDR2 is FYNNEI. CDR3 region: CASIGVRGDYEQYF. CDR3 in DNA: TGTGCCAGCATCGGGGTCAGGGGTGACTACGAGCAGTACTTC. The whole variable domain, filled in from reference TRBV2 and TRBJ2-7, reads EPEVTQTPSHQVTQMGQEVILRCVPISNHLYFYWYRQILGQKVEFLVSFYNNEISEKSEIFDDQFSVERPDGSNFTLKIRSTKLEDSAMYFCASIGVRGDYEQYFGPGTRLTVT.

Written as DNA, the CDR3 is TGTGCCAGCAGCCCGTTTGAGGGCTACACCTTC. Protein: CASSPFEGYTF. V gene TRBV6-1 combines with J gene TRBJ1-2; D gene ambiguous. Germline V gene lookup returns CDR1 MNHNS and CDR2 SASEGT. CDR3 length: 11 residues. Trimming took off 6 bases at V and 8 bases at J, with 10 bases between the two ends.

This clone was seen only once. The chain recombines TRBV6-1 with TRBJ1-1; D unresolved. The germline gives CDR1 MNHNS, CDR2 SASEGT. The ends were cut back, 1 base at V and 5 bases at J, with 11 bases in the middle. CDR3 size: 14 residues. This CDR3 is CASSEVGVRTEAFF. DNA of the CDR3: TGTGCCAGCAGTGAAGTGGGCGTTAGGACTGAAGCTTTCTTT.

V gene TRBV6-4 combines with J gene TRBJ1-5; a weak D match, TRBD1 (6 bases). The CDR3 covers 16 residues. Germline V gene lookup returns CDR1 MRHNA and CDR2 SNTAGT. V lost 4 bases, J lost 4 bases, and 17 bases lay in between. The CDR3 nucleotides are TGTGCCAGCAGTGGGCAGGGGACCAGGACGAATCAGCCCCAGCATTTT. Amino acid sequence: CASSGQGTRTNQPQHF.

The genes are TRBV6-4 and TRBJ2-3; possible D gene TRBD2, 5 bases. Germline V gene sequence: CDR1 MRHNA, CDR2 SNTAGT. The length of the CDR3 is 15 residues. Trimming removed 4 bases at V and 6 bases at J, with 17 bases between. The CDR3 region has the DNA TGTGCCAGCAGTGTCCTCCAAGCGGAACGGGATACGCAGTATTTT. Its protein product is CASSVLQAERDTQYF.

The chain recombines TRBV10-3 with TRBJ1-1; possibly TRBD1 for D (5 bases). This CDR3 is 16 amino acids long. Trimming removed 3 bases at V and 2 bases at J, with 16 bases between. From germline, CDR1 is ENHRY and CDR2 SYGVKD. The CDR3 coding sequence is TGTGCCATCAGTGACAGGGATTTTGAACCAAACACTGAAGCTTTCTTT. It codes for CAISDRDFEPNTEAFF.

The V gene is TRBV29-1, the J gene TRBJ2-7; TRBD2 aligns across 7 bases. Germline CDR1 reads SQVTM; CDR2 reads ANQGSEA. With 0 bases clipped from V and 4 bases from J, the junction kept 9 bases outside the gene matches. This CDR3 is 15 amino acids long. CDR3 nucleotides: TGCAGCGTTGAAGACGGGGGGAAAAATAGGTACGAGCAGTACTTC. Protein sequence: CSVEDGGKNRYEQYF.

This clone was seen a few times. This chain uses TRBV14 with TRBJ1-4; 12 positions agree with TRBD1. The CDR3 loop spans 17 amino acids. Germline CDR1 and CDR2: SGHDN and FVKESK. J gave up 3 bases and V 4 bases, and 6 bases lay outside the gene matches. CDR3 amino acids: CASSRRDRGLPNEKLFF. CDR3 bases: TGTGCCAGCAGCCGCCGGGACAGGGGGCTCCCTAATGAAAAACTGTTTTTT. Complete variable domain (other parts from reference TRBV14 and TRBJ1-4): EAGVTQFPSHSVIEKGQTVTLRCDPISGHDNLYWYRRVMGKEIKFLLHFVKESKQDESGMPNNRFLAERTGGTYSTLKVQPAELEDSGVYFCASSRRDRGLPNEKLFFGSGTQLSVL.

J is TRBJ1-2 and V is TRBV5-1, with 12 bases lining up with TRBD1. From germline, CDR1 is SGHRS and CDR2 YFSETQ. V shed 6 bases, J shed 9 bases, and the junction held 12 bases outside the gene matches. This CDR3 region has 15 residues. The CDR3 nucleotides are TGCGCCAGCACCTTAGGCGGGACAGGGGGCAGAAGCTACACCTTC. This codes for CASTLGGTGGRSYTF.

V gene TRBV30 combines with J gene TRBJ1-5; D is ambiguous. This CDR3 is built from 14 residues. Deletions cut 1 base from V and 2 bases from J, with 9 bases between. CDR1 is GTSNPN, CDR2 SVGIG, per germline (reference sequence). The CDR3 DNA reads TGTGCCTGGAGTGCCCCGGGTGGCAATCAGCCCCAGCATTTT. This sequence encodes CAWSAPGGNQPQHF.

The chain carries TRBV30 and TRBJ2-2; tentative D call: TRBD2 (6 bases). Trimming took off 3 bases at V and 8 bases at J, with 19 bases between the two ends. The CDR3 sequence is 15 residues long. Per the germline V gene, CDR1 is GTSNPN and CDR2 is SVGIG (reference sequence). The CDR3 region is CAWRKVTFAGGELFF. DNA of the CDR3: TGTGCCTGGAGAAAAGTCACGTTCGCGGGGGGGGAGCTGTTTTTT.

This clone was picked up one time. The V call is TRBV7-9, the J call TRBJ2-7; possible D gene TRBD1, 5 bases. CDR1 is SEHNR and CDR2 is FQNEAQ in the germline V gene (reference sequence). V was pared by 3 bases and J by 0 bases, with 12 bases between. This CDR3 comprises 15 residues. The CDR3 spells CASSLGQEYSYEQYF. The CDR3, as DNA: TGTGCCAGCAGCTTGGGGCAGGAATACTCCTACGAGCAGTACTTC.

This chain connects TRBV19 to TRBJ1-1, with D possibly being TRBD1 (6 bases). The length of the CDR3 is 13 residues. Germline CDR1 LNHDA, CDR2 SQIVND (reference sequence). Trimming shortened V by 4 bases and J by 3 bases, and 9 bases separated the two germline ends. The CDR3 DNA follows: TGTGCCAGTAGTAACACAGGGTACACTGAAGCTTTCTTT. Encoded protein: CASSNTGYTEAFF.

A single count supports this clone. V gene TRBV6-6 combines with J gene TRBJ1-2, with TRBD1 as a possible D gene (5 bases). Germline V gene lookup returns CDR1 MNHNY and CDR2 SVGAGI (reference sequence). Trimming removed 5 bases from V and 4 bases from J, with 17 bases in between. The CDR3 runs 15 residues. In nucleotides, the CDR3 is TGTGCCAGCAGTGACAAGTCCAGGGTGCCCTATGGCTACACCTTC. As protein: CASSDKSRVPYGYTF.

The chain carries TRBV5-5 and TRBJ2-2, with D unclear. Germline CDR1 and CDR2: SGHKS and YYEKEE (reference sequence). Trimming cost V 0 bases and J 2 bases, with 5 bases left between them. CDR3 size: 14 residues. CDR3 amino acids: CASSLATNTGELFF. CDR3 nucleotides: TGTGCCAGCAGCTTGGCTACCAACACCGGGGAGCTGTTTTTT.

CDR3 loop: CASSEGRGGLGLNEQFF. The CDR3, as DNA: TGCGCCAGCAGTGAGGGGCGGGGGGGCTTAGGCCTCAATGAGCAGTTCTTC. V usage is TRBV10-2 and J usage is TRBJ2-1; 9 nucleotides line up with TRBD2. The CDR3 has 17 residues. CDR1 and CDR2 from the germline V gene are WSHSY and SAAADI. J gave up 6 bases and V 2 bases, and 11 bases lay outside the gene matches.